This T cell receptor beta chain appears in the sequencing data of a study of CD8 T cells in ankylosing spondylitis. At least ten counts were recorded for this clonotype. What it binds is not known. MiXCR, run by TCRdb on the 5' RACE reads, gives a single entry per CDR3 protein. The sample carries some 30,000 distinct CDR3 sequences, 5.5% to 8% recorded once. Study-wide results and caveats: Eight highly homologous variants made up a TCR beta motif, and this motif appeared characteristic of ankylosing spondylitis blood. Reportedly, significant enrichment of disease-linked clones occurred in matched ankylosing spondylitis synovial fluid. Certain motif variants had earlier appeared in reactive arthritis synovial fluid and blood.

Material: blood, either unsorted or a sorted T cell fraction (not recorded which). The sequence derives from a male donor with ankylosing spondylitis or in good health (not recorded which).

CDR3 sequence reads: CASSLKFFVTGSYEQYF. CDR3 DNA sequence: TGTGCCAGCAGCTTAAAGTTTTTCGTGACAGGCTCCTACGAGCAGTACTTC. V is TRBV7-3 and J is TRBJ2-7; D is perhaps TRBD1 (6 bases). CDR1 is SGHTA and CDR2 is FQGTGA in the germline V gene. The CDR3 spans 17 residues. Trimming removed 1 base at V and 0 bases at J, with 16 bases between.